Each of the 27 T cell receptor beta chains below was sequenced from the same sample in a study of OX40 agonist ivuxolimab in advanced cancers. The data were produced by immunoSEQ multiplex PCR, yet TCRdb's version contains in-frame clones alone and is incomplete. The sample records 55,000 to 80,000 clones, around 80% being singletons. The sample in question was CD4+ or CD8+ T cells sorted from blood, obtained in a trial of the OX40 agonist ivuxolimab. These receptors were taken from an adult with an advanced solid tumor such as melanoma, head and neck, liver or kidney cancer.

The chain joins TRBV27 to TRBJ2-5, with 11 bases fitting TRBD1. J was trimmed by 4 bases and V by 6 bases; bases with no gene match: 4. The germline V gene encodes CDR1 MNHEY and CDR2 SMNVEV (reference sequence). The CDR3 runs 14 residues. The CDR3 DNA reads TGTGCCAGCAGCTCCGGGACAGGGGGAGAGACCCAGTACTTC. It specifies CASSSGTGGETQYF.

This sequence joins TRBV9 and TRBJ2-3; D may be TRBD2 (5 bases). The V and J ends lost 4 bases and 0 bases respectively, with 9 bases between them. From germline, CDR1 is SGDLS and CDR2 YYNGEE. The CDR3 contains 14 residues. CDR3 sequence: CASSRSGSTDTQYF. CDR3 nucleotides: TGTGCCAGCAGCCGCAGCGGAAGCACAGATACGCAGTATTTT.

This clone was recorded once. The chain's CDR3 is CASSPTRLDTQYF. CDR3 coding DNA: TGTGCCAGTAGTCCCACTAGATTAGATACGCAGTATTTT. The V call is TRBV19, the J call TRBJ2-3; D is perhaps TRBD2 (5 bases). With 5 bases removed from V and 5 bases from J, the gap between germline ends came to 11 bases. The CDR3 length is 13 residues. Germline CDR1 reads LNHDA; CDR2 reads SQIVND (reference sequence).

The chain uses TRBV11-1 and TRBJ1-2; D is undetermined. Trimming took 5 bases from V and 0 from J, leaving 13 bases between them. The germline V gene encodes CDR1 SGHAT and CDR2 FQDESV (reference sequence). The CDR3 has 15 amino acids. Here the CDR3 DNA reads TGTGCCAGCAGCCCGGGTGAAGCATCTAACTATGGCTACACCTTC. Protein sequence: CASSPGEASNYGYTF.

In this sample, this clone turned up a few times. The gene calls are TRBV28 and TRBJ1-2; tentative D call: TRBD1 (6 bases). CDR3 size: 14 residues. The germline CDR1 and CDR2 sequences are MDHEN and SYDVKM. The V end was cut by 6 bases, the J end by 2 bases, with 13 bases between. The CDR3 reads CASSPIQGNYGYTF. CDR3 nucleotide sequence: TGTGCCAGCAGCCCGATCCAGGGGAACTATGGCTACACCTTC.

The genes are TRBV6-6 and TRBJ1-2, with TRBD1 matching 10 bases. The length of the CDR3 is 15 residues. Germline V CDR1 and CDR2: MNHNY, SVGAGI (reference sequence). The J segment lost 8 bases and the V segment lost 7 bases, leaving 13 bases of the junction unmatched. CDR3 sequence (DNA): TGTGCCAGCATACCGGGACAGGGGCCCGGGAGGGGCTACACCTTC. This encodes CASIPGQGPGRGYTF.

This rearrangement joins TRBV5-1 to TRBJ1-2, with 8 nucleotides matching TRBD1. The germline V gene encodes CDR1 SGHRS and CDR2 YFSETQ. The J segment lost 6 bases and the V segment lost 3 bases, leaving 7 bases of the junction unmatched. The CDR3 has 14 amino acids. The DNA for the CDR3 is TGCGCCAGCAGCTCAGGGACAGGAGGAAATGGCTACACCTTC. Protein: CASSSGTGGNGYTF.

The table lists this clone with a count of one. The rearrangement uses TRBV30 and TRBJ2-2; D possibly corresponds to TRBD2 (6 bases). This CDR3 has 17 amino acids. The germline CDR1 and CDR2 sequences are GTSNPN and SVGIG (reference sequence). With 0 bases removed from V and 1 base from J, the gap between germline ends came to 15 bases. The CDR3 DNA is TGTGCCTGGAGTGTCCGGGGGAACCCATTGAACACCGGGGAGCTGTTTTTT. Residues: CAWSVRGNPLNTGELFF.

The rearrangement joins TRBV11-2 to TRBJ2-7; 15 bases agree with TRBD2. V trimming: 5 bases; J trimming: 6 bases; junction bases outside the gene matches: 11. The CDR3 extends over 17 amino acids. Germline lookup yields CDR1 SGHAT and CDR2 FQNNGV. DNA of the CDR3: TGTGCCAGCAGCCTCACCGGGACTAGCGGGGGGTTCCTCGAGCAGTACTTC. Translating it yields CASSLTGTSGGFLEQYF. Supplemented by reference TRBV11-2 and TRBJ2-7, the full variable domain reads EAGVAQSPRYKIIEKRQSVAFWCNPISGHATLYWYQQILGQGPKLLIQFQNNGVVDDSQLPKDRFSAERLKGVDSTLKIQPAKLEDSAVYLCASSLTGTSGGFLEQYFGPGTRLTVT.

The CDR3 sequence: CASSLAGGTGELFF. For the CDR3, the DNA is TGTGCCAGCAGTCTAGCGGGGGGAACCGGGGAGCTGTTTTTT. The chain has TRBV6-6 and TRBJ2-2; 11 bases are shared with TRBD2. This CDR3 region has 14 residues. Germline loops: CDR1 MNHNY, CDR2 SVGAGI (reference sequence). The V gene end was trimmed by 5 bases and the J gene end by 5 bases; junction bases not matched to a gene: 1.

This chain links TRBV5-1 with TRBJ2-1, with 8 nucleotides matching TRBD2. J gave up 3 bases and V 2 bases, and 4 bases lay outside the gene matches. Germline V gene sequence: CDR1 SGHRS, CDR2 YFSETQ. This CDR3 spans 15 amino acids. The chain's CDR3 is CASSFGTSVYNEQFF. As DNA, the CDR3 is TGCGCCAGCAGCTTCGGGACTAGTGTCTACAATGAGCAGTTCTTC. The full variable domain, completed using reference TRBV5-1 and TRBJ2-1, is KAGVTQTPRYLIKTRGQQVTLSCSPISGHRSVSWYQQTPGQGLQFLFEYFSETQRNKGNFPGRFSGRQFSNSRSEMNVSTLELGDSALYLCASSFGTSVYNEQFFGPGTRLTVL.

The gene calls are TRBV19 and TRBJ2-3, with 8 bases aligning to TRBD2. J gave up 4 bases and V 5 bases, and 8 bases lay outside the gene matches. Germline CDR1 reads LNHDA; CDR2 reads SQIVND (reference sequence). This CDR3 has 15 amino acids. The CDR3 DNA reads TGTGCCAGTAGTCCGAGCGGGGGTCCTTCAGATACGCAGTATTTT. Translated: CASSPSGGPSDTQYF.

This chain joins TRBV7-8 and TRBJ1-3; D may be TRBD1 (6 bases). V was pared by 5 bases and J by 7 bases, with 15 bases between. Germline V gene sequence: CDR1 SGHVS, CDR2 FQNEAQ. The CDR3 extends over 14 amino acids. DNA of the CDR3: TGTGCCAGCAGCGGCGGGACACCCGGCAACACCATATATTTT. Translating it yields CASSGGTPGNTIYF.

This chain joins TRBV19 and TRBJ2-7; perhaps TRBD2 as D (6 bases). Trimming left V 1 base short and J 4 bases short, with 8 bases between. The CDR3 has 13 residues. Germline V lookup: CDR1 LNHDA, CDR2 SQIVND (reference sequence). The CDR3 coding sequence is TGTGCCAGTAGTATAGGGCGGGATTACGAGCAGTACTTC. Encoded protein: CASSIGRDYEQYF.

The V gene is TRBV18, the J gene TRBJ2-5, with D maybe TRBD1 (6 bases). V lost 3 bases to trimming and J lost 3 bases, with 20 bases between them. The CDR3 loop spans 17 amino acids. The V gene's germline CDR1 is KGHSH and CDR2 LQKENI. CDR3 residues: CASSPDPPGHHEETQYF. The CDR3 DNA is TGTGCCAGCTCACCTGATCCCCCGGGACATCACGAAGAGACCCAGTACTTC.

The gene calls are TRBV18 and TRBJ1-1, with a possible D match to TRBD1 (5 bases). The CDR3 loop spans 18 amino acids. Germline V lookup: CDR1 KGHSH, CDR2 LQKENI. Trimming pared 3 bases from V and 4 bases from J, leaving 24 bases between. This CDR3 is CASSPGLAGRGKGTEAFF. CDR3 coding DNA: TGTGCCAGCTCACCTGGGTTGGCAGGGCGCGGTAAGGGCACTGAAGCTTTCTTT.

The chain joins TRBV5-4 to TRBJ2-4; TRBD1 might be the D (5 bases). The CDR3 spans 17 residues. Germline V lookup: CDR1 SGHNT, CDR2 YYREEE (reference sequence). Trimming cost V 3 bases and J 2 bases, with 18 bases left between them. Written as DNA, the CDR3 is TGTGCCAGCAGCTCAACCCCCTGGGCAGGGTCCAAAAACATTCAGTACTTC. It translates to CASSSTPWAGSKNIQYF.

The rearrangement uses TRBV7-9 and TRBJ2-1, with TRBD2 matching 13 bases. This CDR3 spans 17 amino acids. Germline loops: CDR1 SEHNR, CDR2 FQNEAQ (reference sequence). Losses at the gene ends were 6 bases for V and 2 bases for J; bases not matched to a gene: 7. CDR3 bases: TGTGCCAGCAGACCCGGGACTAGCGGGGCCGCCTACAATGAGCAGTTCTTC. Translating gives CASRPGTSGAAYNEQFF.

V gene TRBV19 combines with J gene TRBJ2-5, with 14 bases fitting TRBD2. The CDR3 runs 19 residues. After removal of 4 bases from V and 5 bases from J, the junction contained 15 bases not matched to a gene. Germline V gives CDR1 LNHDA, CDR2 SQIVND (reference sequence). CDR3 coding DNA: TGTGCCAGTAGTAGAAGGGCGACTAGCGGGGGGGCGGGACGCGAGACCCAGTACTTC. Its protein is CASSRRATSGGAGRETQYF.

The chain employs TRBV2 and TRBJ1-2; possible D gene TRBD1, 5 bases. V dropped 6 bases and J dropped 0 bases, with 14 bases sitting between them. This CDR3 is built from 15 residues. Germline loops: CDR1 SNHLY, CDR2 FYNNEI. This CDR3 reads CASRPRDAANYGYTF. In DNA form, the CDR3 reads TGTGCCAGCAGGCCCCGGGACGCAGCTAACTATGGCTACACCTTC.

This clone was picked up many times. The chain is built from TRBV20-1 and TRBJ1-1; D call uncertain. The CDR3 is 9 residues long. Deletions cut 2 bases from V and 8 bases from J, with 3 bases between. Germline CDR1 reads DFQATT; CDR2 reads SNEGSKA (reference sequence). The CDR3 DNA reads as TGCAGTGCTAGACCAGAAGCTTTCTTT. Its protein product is CSARPEAFF.

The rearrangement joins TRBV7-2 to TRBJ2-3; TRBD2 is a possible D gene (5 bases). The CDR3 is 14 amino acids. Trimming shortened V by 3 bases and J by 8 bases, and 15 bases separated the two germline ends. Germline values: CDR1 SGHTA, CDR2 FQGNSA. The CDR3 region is CASSFRRSAGTQYF. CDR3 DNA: TGTGCCAGCAGCTTTAGGAGGTCGGCGGGTACGCAGTATTTT. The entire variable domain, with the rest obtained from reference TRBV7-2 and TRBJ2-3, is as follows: GAGVSQSPSNKVTEKGKDVELRCDPISGHTALYWYRQSLGQGLEFLIYFQGNSAPDKSGLPSDRFSAERTGGSVSTLTIQRTQQEDSAVYLCASSFRRSAGTQYFGPGTRLTVL.

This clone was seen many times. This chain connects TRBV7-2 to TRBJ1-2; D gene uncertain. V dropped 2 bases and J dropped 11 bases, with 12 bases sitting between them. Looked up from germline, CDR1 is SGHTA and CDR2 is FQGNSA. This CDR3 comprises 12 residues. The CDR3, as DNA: TGTGCCAGCAGCTTACAGGAGAGAAGTTACACCTTC. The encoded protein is CASSLQERSYTF. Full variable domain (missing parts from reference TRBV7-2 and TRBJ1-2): GAGVSQSPSNKVTEKGKDVELRCDPISGHTALYWYRQSLGQGLEFLIYFQGNSAPDKSGLPSDRFSAERTGGSVSTLTIQRTQQEDSAVYLCASSLQERSYTFGSGTRLTVV.

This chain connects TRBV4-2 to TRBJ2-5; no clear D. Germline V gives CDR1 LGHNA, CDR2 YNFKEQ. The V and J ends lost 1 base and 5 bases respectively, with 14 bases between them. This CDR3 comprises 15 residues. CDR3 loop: CASSQVGDSRETQYF. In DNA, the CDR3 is TGTGCCAGCAGCCAAGTGGGCGACTCCCGGGAGACCCAGTACTTC.

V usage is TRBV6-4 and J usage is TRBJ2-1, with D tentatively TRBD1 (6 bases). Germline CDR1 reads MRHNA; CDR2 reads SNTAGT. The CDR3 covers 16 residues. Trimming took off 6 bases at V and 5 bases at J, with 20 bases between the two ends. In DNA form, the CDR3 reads TGTGCCAGCAGCGCCCGGGGCAGGGGTGGAAACAATGAGCAGTTCTTC. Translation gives CASSARGRGGNNEQFF.

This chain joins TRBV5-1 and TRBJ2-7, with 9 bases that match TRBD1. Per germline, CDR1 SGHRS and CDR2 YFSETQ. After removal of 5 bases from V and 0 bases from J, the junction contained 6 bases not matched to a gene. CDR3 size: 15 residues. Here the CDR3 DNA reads TGCGCCAGCAGGTTAAAGGGACAGGGCTCCTACGAGCAGTACTTC. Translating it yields CASRLKGQGSYEQYF.

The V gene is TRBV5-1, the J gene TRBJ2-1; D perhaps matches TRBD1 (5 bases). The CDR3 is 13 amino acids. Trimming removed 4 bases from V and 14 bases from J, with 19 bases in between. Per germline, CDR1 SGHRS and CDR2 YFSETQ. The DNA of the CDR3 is TGCGCCAGCAGCCCGGCTGAGGCAGGGTTGGAGTTCTTC. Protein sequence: CASSPAEAGLEFF.